This TCR beta chain was found in a study of technical replicates of blood from a few donors. TCRdb keeps only in-frame clones here, not all; method: immunoSEQ multiplex PCR. The sample records about 100,000 clones, over 85% being singletons. The sequence was collected from a human donor in good health. Sequenced input: T cells isolated from PBMCs.

The CDR3, as DNA: TGCGCCAGCAGCTTTGGGACAGTGAACACCGGGGAGCTGTTTTTT. Protein: CASSFGTVNTGELFF. V usage is TRBV5-1 and J usage is TRBJ2-2, with TRBD1 matching over 7 bases. The CDR3 length is 15 residues. With 2 bases clipped from V and 1 base from J, the junction kept 2 bases outside the gene matches. Germline V CDR1 and CDR2: SGHRS, YFSETQ.